This T cell receptor beta chain was recorded in a study of beta chain features in type 1 diabetes. The CDR3 is 13 amino acids. The germline gives CDR1 SQVTM, CDR2 ANQGSEA. The V end was cut by 7 bases, the J end by 7 bases, with 19 bases between. For this clone: The antigen is unknown.

Reverse transcribing all isolated RNA meant expressed TCRB transcripts were sequenced. Repertoires were generated with immunoSEQ multiplex PCR, while TCRdb's copy carries only in-frame clones and drops some. The data contain fewer than 300,000 clones, roughly a tenth of them singletons. Study outcomes and limitations: All four CD4+ subsets of Type 1 diabetes patients contained TCRB CDR3s that were moderately but significantly shorter.

The TCR originated in a man aged 30 to 39 with type 1 diabetes. The gene calls are TRBV29-1 and TRBJ1-2, with a possible D match to TRBD1 (6 bases). Sequences were obtained from naive CD4+ T cells from blood. The CDR3 region is CSADHGQLGGYTF. The DNA for the CDR3 is TGCAGCGCAGACCACGGACAGTTGGGTGGCTACACCTTC.